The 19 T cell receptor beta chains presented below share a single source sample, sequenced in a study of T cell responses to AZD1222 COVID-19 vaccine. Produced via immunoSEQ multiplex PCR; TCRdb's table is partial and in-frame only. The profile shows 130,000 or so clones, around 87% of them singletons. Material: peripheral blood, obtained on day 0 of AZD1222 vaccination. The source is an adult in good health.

CDR3 DNA: TGTGCCAGCCGAACGGGGGCCGTTGGCTACACCTTC. Its protein product is CASRTGAVGYTF. The genes are TRBV6-5 and TRBJ1-2; maybe TRBD1 (6 bases). This CDR3 has 12 residues. Trimming took off 8 bases at V and 7 bases at J, with 14 bases between the two ends. The germline CDR1 and CDR2 sequences are MNHEY and SVGAGI.

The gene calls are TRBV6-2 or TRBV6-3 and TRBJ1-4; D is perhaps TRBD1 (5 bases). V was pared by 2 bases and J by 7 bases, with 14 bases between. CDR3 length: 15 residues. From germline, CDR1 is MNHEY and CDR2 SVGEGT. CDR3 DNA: TGTGCCAGCAGTTACGGGGACGTCGAGGGTGAAAAACTGTTTTTT. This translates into CASSYGDVEGEKLFF.

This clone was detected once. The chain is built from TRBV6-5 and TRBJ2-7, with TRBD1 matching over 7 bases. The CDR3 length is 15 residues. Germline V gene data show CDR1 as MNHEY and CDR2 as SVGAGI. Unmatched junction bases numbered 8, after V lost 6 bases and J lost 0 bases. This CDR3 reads CASRRTGKSSYEQYF. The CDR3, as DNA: TGTGCCAGCAGAAGGACAGGCAAGAGCTCCTACGAGCAGTACTTC.

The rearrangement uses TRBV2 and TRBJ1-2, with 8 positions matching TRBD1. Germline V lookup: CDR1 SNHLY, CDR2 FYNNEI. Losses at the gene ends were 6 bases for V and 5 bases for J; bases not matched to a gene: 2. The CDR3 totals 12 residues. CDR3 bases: TGTGCCAGCAGATACAGGGGGTATGGCTACACCTTC. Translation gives CASRYRGYGYTF.

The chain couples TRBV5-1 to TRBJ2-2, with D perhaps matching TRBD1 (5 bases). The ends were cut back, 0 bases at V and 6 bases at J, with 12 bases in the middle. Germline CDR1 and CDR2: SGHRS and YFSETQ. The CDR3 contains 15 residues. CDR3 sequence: CASSLDITGPGELFF. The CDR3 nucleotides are TGCGCCAGCAGCTTGGATATCACAGGTCCCGGGGAGCTGTTTTTT. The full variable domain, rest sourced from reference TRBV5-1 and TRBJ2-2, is KAGVTQTPRYLIKTRGQQVTLSCSPISGHRSVSWYQQTPGQGLQFLFEYFSETQRNKGNFPGRFSGRQFSNSRSEMNVSTLELGDSALYLCASSLDITGPGELFFGEGSRLTVL.

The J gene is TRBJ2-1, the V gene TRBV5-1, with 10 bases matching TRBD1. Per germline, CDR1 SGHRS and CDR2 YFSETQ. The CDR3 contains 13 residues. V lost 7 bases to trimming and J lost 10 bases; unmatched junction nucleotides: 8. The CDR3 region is CASRDRGIGEQFF. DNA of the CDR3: TGCGCCAGCCGGGACAGGGGTATCGGGGAGCAGTTCTTC. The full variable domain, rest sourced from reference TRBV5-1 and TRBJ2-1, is KAGVTQTPRYLIKTRGQQVTLSCSPISGHRSVSWYQQTPGQGLQFLFEYFSETQRNKGNFPGRFSGRQFSNSRSEMNVSTLELGDSALYLCASRDRGIGEQFFGPGTRLTVL.

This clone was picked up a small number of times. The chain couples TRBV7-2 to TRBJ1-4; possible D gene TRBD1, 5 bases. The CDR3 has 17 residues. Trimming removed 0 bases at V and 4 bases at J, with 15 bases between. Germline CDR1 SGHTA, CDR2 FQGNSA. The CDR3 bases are TGTGCCAGCAGCTTAGCTTCGGGGCAGTTCGGTAATGAAAAACTGTTTTTT. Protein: CASSLASGQFGNEKLFF.

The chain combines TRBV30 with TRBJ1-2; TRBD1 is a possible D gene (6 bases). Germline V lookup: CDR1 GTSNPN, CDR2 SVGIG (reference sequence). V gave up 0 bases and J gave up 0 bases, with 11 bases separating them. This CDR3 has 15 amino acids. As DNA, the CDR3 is TGTGCCTGGAGTGTAGGGGGGAAACCTAACTATGGCTACACCTTC. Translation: CAWSVGGKPNYGYTF. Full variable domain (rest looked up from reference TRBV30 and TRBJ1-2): SQTIHQWPATLVQPVGSPLSLECTVEGTSNPNLYWYRQAAGRGLQLLFYSVGIGQISSEVPQNLSASRPQDRQFILSSKKLLLSDSGFYLCAWSVGGKPNYGYTFGSGTRLTVV.

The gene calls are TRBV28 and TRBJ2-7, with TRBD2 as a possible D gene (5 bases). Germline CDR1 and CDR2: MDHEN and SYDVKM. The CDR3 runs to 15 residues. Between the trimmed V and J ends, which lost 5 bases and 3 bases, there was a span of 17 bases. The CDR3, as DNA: TGTGCCAGCAGTGTTACCGCTACGGGGTTCTACGAGCAGTACTTC. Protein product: CASSVTATGFYEQYF. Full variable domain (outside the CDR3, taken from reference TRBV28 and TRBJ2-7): DVKVTQSSRYLVKRTGEKVFLECVQDMDHENMFWYRQDPGLGLRLIYFSYDVKMKEKGDIPEGYSVSREKKERFSLILESASTNQTSMYLCASSVTATGFYEQYFGPGTRLTVT.

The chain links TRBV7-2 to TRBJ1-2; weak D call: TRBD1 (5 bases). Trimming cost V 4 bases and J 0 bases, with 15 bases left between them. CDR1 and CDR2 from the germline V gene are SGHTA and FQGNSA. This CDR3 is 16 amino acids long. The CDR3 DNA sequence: TGTGCCAGCAGCTCGTGGGTCGGGGCAGCTAACTATGGCTACACCTTC. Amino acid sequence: CASSSWVGAANYGYTF.

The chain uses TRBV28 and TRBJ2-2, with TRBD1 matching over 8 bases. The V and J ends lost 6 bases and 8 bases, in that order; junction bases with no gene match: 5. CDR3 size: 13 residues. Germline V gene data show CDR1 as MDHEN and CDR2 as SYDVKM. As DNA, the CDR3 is TGTGCCAGCAGAAAGACAGGGGTTGGGGAGCTGTTTTTT. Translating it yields CASRKTGVGELFF.

This CDR3 is CASSFSYSYEQYF. The CDR3 nucleotides are TGTGCCAGCAGTTTCAGTTATTCCTACGAGCAGTACTTC. The chain joins TRBV6-2 or TRBV6-3 to TRBJ2-7; D is unresolved. CDR3 length equals 13 residues. Germline V gene sequence: CDR1 MNHEY, CDR2 SVGEGT. The V end was cut by 4 bases, the J end by 1 base, with 8 bases between.

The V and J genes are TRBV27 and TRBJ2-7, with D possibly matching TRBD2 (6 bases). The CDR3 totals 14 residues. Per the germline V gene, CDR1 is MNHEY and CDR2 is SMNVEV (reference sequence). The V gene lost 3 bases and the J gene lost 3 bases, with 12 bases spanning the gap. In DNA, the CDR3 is TGTGCCAGCAGTTTTGGGAGGATTGGCTACGAGCAGTACTTC. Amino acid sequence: CASSFGRIGYEQYF.

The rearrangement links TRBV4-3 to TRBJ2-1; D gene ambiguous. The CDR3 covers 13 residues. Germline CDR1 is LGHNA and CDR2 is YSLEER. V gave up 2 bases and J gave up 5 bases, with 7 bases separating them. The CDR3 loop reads CASSQKVNNEQFF. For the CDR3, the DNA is TGCGCCAGCAGCCAAAAGGTGAACAATGAGCAGTTCTTC.

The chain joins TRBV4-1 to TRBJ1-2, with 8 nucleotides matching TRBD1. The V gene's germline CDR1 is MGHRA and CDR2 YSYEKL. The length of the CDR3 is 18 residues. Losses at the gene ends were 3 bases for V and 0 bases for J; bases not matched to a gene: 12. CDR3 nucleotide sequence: TGCGCCAGCAGCCAGACAACGAGGCAGGGGGCAGCTAACTATGGCTACACCTTC. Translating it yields CASSQTTRQGAANYGYTF.

The CDR3 spells CASSLSGTAATNEKLFF. Here the CDR3 DNA reads TGCGCCAGCAGCTTGTCCGGGACAGCTGCAACTAATGAAAAACTGTTTTTT. V usage is TRBV5-1 and J usage is TRBJ1-4, with TRBD1 matching 7 bases. Germline V CDR1 and CDR2: SGHRS, YFSETQ. Trimming at V came to 1 base and at J to 0 bases, leaving 6 bases not matched to a gene. The CDR3 runs 17 residues.

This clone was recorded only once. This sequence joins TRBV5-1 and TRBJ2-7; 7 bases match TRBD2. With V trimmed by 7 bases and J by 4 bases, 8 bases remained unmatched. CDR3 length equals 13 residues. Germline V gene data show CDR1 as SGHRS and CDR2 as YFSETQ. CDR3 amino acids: CASRWEGSYEQYF. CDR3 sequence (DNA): TGCGCCAGCCGGTGGGAGGGATCGTACGAGCAGTACTTC.

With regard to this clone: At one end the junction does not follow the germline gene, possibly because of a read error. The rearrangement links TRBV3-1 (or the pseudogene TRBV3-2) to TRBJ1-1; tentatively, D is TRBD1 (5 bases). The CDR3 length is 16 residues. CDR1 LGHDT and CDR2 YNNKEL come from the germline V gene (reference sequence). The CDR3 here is CASSQLWQGMNTGAFF. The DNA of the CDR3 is TGTGCCAGCAGCCAACTGTGGCAGGGAATGAACACTGGAGCTTTCTTT.

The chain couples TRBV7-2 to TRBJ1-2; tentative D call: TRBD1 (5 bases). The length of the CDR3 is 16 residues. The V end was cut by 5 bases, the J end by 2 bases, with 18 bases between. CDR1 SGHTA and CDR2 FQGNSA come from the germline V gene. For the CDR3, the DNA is TGTGCCAGCAGCCTAATCGCGAGGGGCTCGAACTATGGCTACACCTTC. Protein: CASSLIARGSNYGYTF. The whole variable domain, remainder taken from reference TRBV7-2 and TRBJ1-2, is GAGVSQSPSNKVTEKGKDVELRCDPISGHTALYWYRQSLGQGLEFLIYFQGNSAPDKSGLPSDRFSAERTGGSVSTLTIQRTQQEDSAVYLCASSLIARGSNYGYTFGSGTRLTVV.